Below are 20 T cell receptor beta chains sequenced from a single sample in a study of cytomegalovirus exposure and HLA in healthy donors. PCR employed 60 Vbeta and 13 Jbeta primers. Only in-frame clones appear in the TCRdb table, and some are missing; sequencing was by immunoSEQ multiplex PCR. The profile shows about 200,000 clones, about four fifths of them singletons. Specimen: PBMCs. These receptor sequences come from a man younger than 35 in good health and CMV-seronegative.

This clone is a singleton in its sample. The same CDR3 arises from other DNA sequences in this sample as well. The gene calls are TRBV7-2 and TRBJ2-3; TRBD2 is a possible D gene (6 bases). The germline gives CDR1 SGHTA, CDR2 FQGNSA. Trimming stripped 0 bases from V and 0 bases from J, with 7 bases between. The CDR3 is made up of 15 amino acids. As DNA, the CDR3 is TGTGCCAGCAGCTTAGCTAGCGGAAGCACAGATACGCAGTATTTT. It is translated as CASSLASGSTDTQYF.

The rearrangement uses TRBV9 and TRBJ2-7, with a possible D match to TRBD2 (5 bases). This CDR3 has 13 amino acids. V lost 0 bases and J 12 bases, leaving 16 bases between the germline ends. Per the germline V gene, CDR1 is SGDLS and CDR2 is YYNGEE. The CDR3 protein is CASSVEGDSRLYF. The CDR3 DNA reads TGTGCCAGCAGCGTAGAGGGAGATTCGAGGCTGTACTTC.

This sequence joins TRBV28 and TRBJ1-2, with D hard to call. V dropped 2 bases and J dropped 7 bases, with 8 bases sitting between them. The CDR3 has 12 amino acids. CDR1 MDHEN and CDR2 SYDVKM come from the germline V gene. CDR3: CASSLPLGGYTF. The CDR3 DNA reads TGTGCCAGCAGTTTACCGCTCGGTGGCTACACCTTC.

The chain has TRBV10-3 and TRBJ2-2, with D tentatively TRBD1 (6 bases). CDR1 and CDR2 from the germline V gene are ENHRY and SYGVKD. Between the trimmed V and J ends, which lost 3 bases and 1 base, there was a span of 9 bases. This CDR3 has 15 amino acids. The CDR3 sequence is CAISEPGQNTGELFF. The CDR3 DNA reads as TGTGCCATCAGTGAACCGGGACAGAACACCGGGGAGCTGTTTTTT.

J is TRBJ2-5 and V is TRBV10-3; 8 bases are shared with TRBD1. V trimming: 0 bases; J trimming: 4 bases; junction bases outside the gene matches: 7. The CDR3 sequence is 16 residues long. Per the germline V gene, CDR1 is ENHRY and CDR2 is SYGVKD. The CDR3 sequence: CAISESTQGARETQYF. DNA for the CDR3: TGTGCCATCAGTGAGTCGACCCAGGGGGCGCGAGAGACCCAGTACTTC.

The chain is built from TRBV28 and TRBJ1-5; D not resolved. Germline assignment: CDR1 MDHEN and CDR2 SYDVKM. The CDR3 is 14 residues long. Trimming pared 5 bases from V and 0 bases from J, leaving 8 bases between. CDR3 sequence: CASSPDNSNQPQHF. CDR3 nucleotide sequence: TGTGCCAGCAGTCCAGATAATAGCAATCAGCCCCAGCATTTT.

V and J are TRBV19 and TRBJ1-2, with 7 bases aligning to TRBD1. There are 14 residues in the CDR3. Per the germline V gene, CDR1 is LNHDA and CDR2 is SQIVND (reference sequence). Trimming at V came to 5 bases and at J to 5 bases, leaving 8 bases not matched to a gene. In nucleotides, the CDR3 is TGTGCCAGTAGTGGTCAAACAGGGGATTATGGCTACACCTTC. Amino acids: CASSGQTGDYGYTF.

The chain recombines TRBV27 with TRBJ2-7; 13 bases agree with TRBD2. J lost 5 bases, V lost 5 bases, and 12 bases had no gene match. This CDR3 is 17 amino acids long. Germline loops: CDR1 MNHEY, CDR2 SMNVEV (reference sequence). CDR3 in amino acids: CASSPRGLAGAGDEQYF. The CDR3 coding sequence is TGTGCCAGCAGTCCCCGCGGACTAGCGGGGGCGGGGGACGAGCAGTACTTC.

A remark on this clone: A junction boundary mismatches the germline segment, possibly from a read error. The V and J genes are TRBV4-3 and TRBJ1-2, with 9 bases matching TRBD1. The CDR3 has 16 residues. Per the germline V gene, CDR1 is LGHNA and CDR2 is YSLEER. CDR3 sequence: CASSQVITGTGHGYIF. The CDR3 DNA follows: TGCGCCAGCAGCCAGGTTATAACCGGGACAGGGCATGGCTACATCTTC.

The chain is built from TRBV27 and TRBJ2-5; D remains unclear. Germline CDR1 MNHEY, CDR2 SMNVEV (reference sequence). Trimming left V 5 bases short and J 5 bases short, with 18 bases between. The CDR3 is 15 residues long. The chain's CDR3 is CASSKDWSRAETQYF. DNA of the CDR3: TGTGCCAGCAGTAAAGATTGGTCGAGAGCGGAGACCCAGTACTTC.

The chain joins TRBV29-1 to TRBJ2-5; 7 bases line up with TRBD1. With 8 bases clipped from V and 5 bases from J, the junction kept 8 bases outside the gene matches. The CDR3 runs 12 residues. Germline V CDR1 and CDR2: SQVTM, ANQGSEA. This chain's CDR3 is CSNRDSKETQYF. CDR3 bases: TGCAGCAACAGGGACAGCAAGGAGACCCAGTACTTC.

V and J are TRBV4-2 and TRBJ1-1; D gene uncertain. The germline V and J ends were trimmed by 1 base and 0 bases, with 9 bases remaining between them. Germline values: CDR1 LGHNA, CDR2 YNFKEQ. The CDR3 is 15 amino acids. The CDR3 DNA reads as TGTGCCAGCAGCCAAGTCGGGAACATGAACACTGAAGCTTTCTTT. This encodes CASSQVGNMNTEAFF.

The V and J genes are TRBV30 and TRBJ1-2; 7 bases match TRBD1. Trimming took 4 bases from V and 8 from J; bases not matched to a gene: 13. Germline CDR1 and CDR2: GTSNPN and SVGIG (reference sequence). The CDR3 runs 14 residues. The chain's CDR3 is CAWIRGVTGSGYTF. The CDR3 nucleotides read TGTGCCTGGATTCGCGGTGTGACAGGGAGCGGCTACACCTTC.

On this clone: This sample includes further DNA sequences coding for the same CDR3. This chain links TRBV19 with TRBJ1-1, with D possibly being TRBD1 (5 bases). This CDR3 is 13 amino acids long. V dropped 6 bases and J dropped 1 base, with 9 bases sitting between them. Germline V gene lookup returns CDR1 LNHDA and CDR2 SQIVND (reference sequence). CDR3 region: CASSQGQNTEAFF. The DNA of the CDR3 is TGTGCCAGTAGCCAAGGACAGAACACTGAAGCTTTCTTT.

This chain links TRBV5-1 with TRBJ1-6; D might be TRBD1 (6 bases). Germline V lookup: CDR1 SGHRS, CDR2 YFSETQ. V lost 1 base and J 7 bases, leaving 15 bases between the germline ends. CDR3 length equals 16 residues. The CDR3 region has the DNA TGCGCCAGCAGCTTGTTTCTGAACAGGGAAAATTCACCCCTCCACTTT. This encodes CASSLFLNRENSPLHF.

This rearrangement joins TRBV18 to TRBJ1-4; tentative D call: TRBD1 (5 bases). The CDR3 extends over 14 amino acids. Trimming cost V 2 bases and J 7 bases, with 11 bases left between them. Germline V gene data show CDR1 as KGHSH and CDR2 as LQKENI. The CDR3 bases are TGTGCCAGCTCACCAAGACAGCTAGGTGAAAAACTGTTTTTT. It translates to CASSPRQLGEKLFF.

This chain connects TRBV7-9 to TRBJ1-6; D possibly corresponds to TRBD1 (5 bases). The CDR3 runs to 15 residues. V gave up 0 bases and J gave up 6 bases, with 9 bases separating them. Germline CDR1 SEHNR, CDR2 FQNEAQ (reference sequence). The CDR3 sequence is CASSLAGRGNSPLHF. For the CDR3, the DNA is TGTGCCAGCAGCTTAGCAGGGAGGGGTAATTCACCCCTCCACTTT.

The gene calls are TRBV28 and TRBJ2-3; D perhaps matches TRBD2 (6 bases). The CDR3 contains 14 residues. CDR1 and CDR2 from the germline V gene are MDHEN and SYDVKM. V gave up 2 bases and J gave up 9 bases, with 15 bases separating them. CDR3 coding DNA: TGTGCCAGCAGTTTAATCACGGGGGTCCAGACGCAGTATTTT. The encoded protein is CASSLITGVQTQYF.

The genes are TRBV6-1 and TRBJ1-5; tentative D call: TRBD1 (6 bases). Trimming removed 6 bases from V and 3 bases from J, with 12 bases in between. Per germline, CDR1 MNHNS and CDR2 SASEGT. The CDR3 loop spans 14 amino acids. The CDR3 is CASRYRATNQPQHF. The CDR3 nucleotides are TGTGCCAGCAGATACAGGGCCACCAATCAGCCCCAGCATTTT.

This clone was seen just once. This chain connects TRBV5-6 to TRBJ2-1; 10 bases align to TRBD2. This CDR3 has 14 amino acids. The junction had 7 bases not matched to a gene; V was cut back by 4 bases and J by 9 bases. CDR1 SGHDT and CDR2 YYEEEE come from the germline V gene. The CDR3 region has the DNA TGTGCCAGCAGCCCAGGGACTAGCGCTCGTGAGCAGTTCTTC. It is translated as CASSPGTSAREQFF.